This T cell receptor (beta chain) is drawn from a study of blood T cell repertoires in COVID-19. The repertoire was sequenced with immunoSEQ multiplex PCR; TCRdb's copy has only in-frame clones and lacks some. The table shows about 160,000 clones, with around 82% occurring only once. V dropped 4 bases and J dropped 4 bases, with 11 bases sitting between them. The CDR3 totals 14 residues. Per germline, CDR1 MDHEN and CDR2 SYDVKM. V is TRBV28 and J is TRBJ2-1; D unclear. The clonotype was recovered from a woman aged 40 to 50 with COVID-19, enrolled during active disease. The sequenced sample was peripheral blood. CDR3 nucleotide sequence: TGTGCCAGCAGTTCTGCGGCGGTGTACAATGAGCAGTTCTTC. This translates into CASSSAAVYNEQFF.